The 23 T cell receptor beta chains in this list originate from one sample, sequenced in a study of blood T cell repertoires in COVID-19. Repertoires were generated with immunoSEQ multiplex PCR, while TCRdb's copy carries only in-frame clones and drops some. The sample yields 150,000 to 200,000 clones, roughly nine tenths seen once. Sample: PBMCs or T cells enriched from blood (not recorded which). These TCRs come from a human donor with acute COVID-19. The donor label of this sample is uncertain.

J is TRBJ1-2 and V is TRBV7-9, with 7 bases aligning to TRBD1. Germline trimming cut 5 bases from V and 1 base from J; bases unmatched to any gene: 10. Germline assignment: CDR1 SEHNR and CDR2 FQNEAQ (reference sequence). The CDR3 is 16 amino acids. CDR3 amino acids: CASSAPGQRFNYGYTF. CDR3 sequence (DNA): TGTGCCAGCAGCGCCCCGGGACAGAGATTTAACTATGGCTACACCTTC.

This clone was detected only a few times. The chain carries TRBV30 and TRBJ1-2, with 9 positions matching TRBD1. V dropped 2 bases and J dropped 4; count of bases not matched to a gene: 11. This CDR3 is built from 16 residues. Germline V gene lookup returns CDR1 GTSNPN and CDR2 SVGIG (reference sequence). The CDR3 loop is CAWSTGTGQPPYGYTF. The CDR3 DNA follows: TGTGCCTGGAGTACCGGGACAGGGCAACCTCCCTATGGCTACACCTTC.

This chain uses TRBV12-3 or TRBV12-4 with TRBJ2-7; D may be TRBD2 (6 bases). The CDR3 spans 13 residues. V lost 7 bases and J lost 4, with 14 bases in between. Written as DNA, the CDR3 is TGTGCCAGCACCTTAGGAGGGAGTTACGAGCAGTACTTC. Translation gives CASTLGGSYEQYF.

The CDR3 region is CASSLAGTGDTIYF. The CDR3 region has the DNA TGTGCCAGCAGCTTAGCCGGGACAGGGGACACCATATATTTT. The V call is TRBV7-9, the J call TRBJ1-3; 10 bases line up with TRBD1. Germline CDR1 reads SEHNR; CDR2 reads FQNEAQ (reference sequence). The V segment lost 0 bases and the J segment 8 bases; nucleotides outside the gene matches: 1. The CDR3 covers 14 residues.

The chain carries TRBV23-1 and TRBJ1-2; D is possibly TRBD1 (6 bases). TRBV23-1 is reported as an ORF; its role is uncertain. V was shortened by 0 bases and J by 3 bases, with 11 bases between the two germline ends. The CDR3 has 15 amino acids. CDR3 coding DNA: TGCGCCAGCAGTCAATCCTACAGGGAGTACTATGGCTACACCTTC. Protein product: CASSQSYREYYGYTF.

The chain joins TRBV6-1 to TRBJ1-5; 7 positions match TRBD1. Germline assignment: CDR1 MNHNS and CDR2 SASEGT. Trimming at V came to 2 bases and at J to 5 bases, leaving 6 bases not matched to a gene. The CDR3 is 15 residues long. The CDR3 DNA is TGTGCCAGCAGTGAAAGAGGGGGCAGCTATCAGCCCCAGCATTTT. As protein: CASSERGGSYQPQHF.

The chain uses TRBV5-1 and TRBJ2-1; 10 positions agree with TRBD1. Trimming removed 4 bases from V and 10 bases from J; junction bases left unmatched: 11. The CDR3 extends over 15 amino acids. Germline V gene data show CDR1 as SGHRS and CDR2 as YFSETQ. The CDR3 DNA reads TGCGCCAGCAGCCGCGTTGGACAGGGGGATGGGGAGCAGTTCTTC. It is translated as CASSRVGQGDGEQFF.

This rearrangement joins TRBV4-1 to TRBJ2-1; 11 nucleotides align to TRBD2. From germline, CDR1 is MGHRA and CDR2 YSYEKL. V was pared by 2 bases and J by 6 bases, with 6 bases of the junction left unmatched. This CDR3 spans 16 amino acids. Written as DNA, the CDR3 is TGCGCCAGCAGCCAACTACTAGCGGGGGCGTTCAATGAGCAGTTCTTC. It codes for CASSQLLAGAFNEQFF.

The chain carries TRBV5-1 and TRBJ2-1; TRBD2 aligns across 9 bases. The CDR3 has 14 amino acids. Looked up from germline, CDR1 is SGHRS and CDR2 is YFSETQ. J was trimmed by 6 bases and V by 4 bases; bases with no gene match: 5. CDR3 DNA: TGCGCCAGCAGCAGCGGACTAGCGCCCAATGAGCAGTTCTTC. As protein: CASSSGLAPNEQFF.

This chain connects TRBV4-3 to TRBJ1-6; TRBD1 matches at 9 bases. In germline, CDR1 is LGHNA, CDR2 YSLEER. V lost 2 bases, J lost 8 bases, and 13 bases stayed unmatched. CDR3 length: 18 amino acids. CDR3 amino acids: CASSQNPRDRGVDSPLHF. Written as DNA, the CDR3 is TGCGCCAGCAGCCAAAACCCCAGAGACAGGGGGGTGGATTCACCCCTCCACTTT.

The rearrangement uses TRBV6-2 or TRBV6-3 and TRBJ1-2; TRBD1 matches 7 bases. After removal of 6 bases from V and 1 base from J, the junction contained 8 bases not matched to a gene. CDR3 length: 15 residues. Germline values: CDR1 MNHEY, CDR2 SVGEGT. In DNA, the CDR3 is TGTGCCAGCAGCACCATGGACAGGCTTAACTATGGCTACACCTTC. Translation: CASSTMDRLNYGYTF.

The chain is built from TRBV3-1 (or the pseudogene TRBV3-2) and TRBJ1-4; 8 bases are a match to TRBD1. CDR1 and CDR2 (germline): LGHDT, YNNKEL (reference sequence). Trimming removed 4 bases from V and 3 bases from J; junction bases left unmatched: 1. The CDR3 runs 14 residues. In DNA, the CDR3 is TGTGCCAGCAGCCCGGACAGGGCTAATGAAAAACTGTTTTTT. This gives the protein CASSPDRANEKLFF.

The chain is built from TRBV30 and TRBJ1-2; D possibly corresponds to TRBD1 (5 bases). Between the trimmed V and J ends, which lost 0 bases and 5 bases, there was a span of 10 bases. The CDR3 totals 13 residues. CDR1 and CDR2 from the germline V gene are GTSNPN and SVGIG (reference sequence). CDR3 sequence reads: CAWSVGDGYGYTF. The CDR3 DNA follows: TGTGCCTGGAGTGTAGGGGATGGTTATGGCTACACCTTC.

The gene calls are TRBV27 and TRBJ1-2; tentative D call: TRBD1 (6 bases). This CDR3 is built from 15 residues. Looked up from germline, CDR1 is MNHEY and CDR2 is SMNVEV (reference sequence). With 2 bases removed from V and 3 bases from J, the gap between germline ends came to 13 bases. The CDR3 coding sequence is TGTGCCAGCAGTTTACGGGGGGCGCCGGACTATGGCTACACCTTC. This sequence encodes CASSLRGAPDYGYTF.

This chain connects TRBV4-3 to TRBJ2-3; TRBD2 matches at 9 bases. The trim removed 5 bases at V and 3 bases at J, leaving 15 bases unmatched. Germline-derived CDR1 and CDR2 are LGHNA and YSLEER. The CDR3 extends over 18 amino acids. The CDR3 coding sequence is TGCGCCAGCAGCTCCCCCGCCCGGGATAGCGGGGGTACAGATACGCAGTATTTT. It is translated as CASSSPARDSGGTDTQYF.

The J gene is TRBJ1-2, the V gene TRBV18; D not resolved. Germline V gives CDR1 KGHSH, CDR2 LQKENI. The CDR3 is 12 residues long. V dropped 2 bases and J dropped 5 bases, with 6 bases sitting between them. Here the CDR3 DNA reads TGTGCCAGCTCACCAGCGACATATGGCTACACCTTC. This gives the protein CASSPATYGYTF.

V is TRBV15 and J is TRBJ1-6; D is possibly TRBD1 (5 bases). V dropped 4 bases and J dropped 6 bases, with 19 bases sitting between them. Germline CDR1 and CDR2: LNHNV and YYDKDF (reference sequence). This CDR3 is 17 amino acids long. CDR3 in amino acids: CATSTGGGRGGNSPLHF. The CDR3, as DNA: TGTGCCACCAGCACCGGAGGTGGGCGCGGGGGTAATTCACCCCTCCACTTT.

The chain links TRBV6-5 to TRBJ2-5; no firm D call. CDR3 length: 14 residues. Germline CDR1 is MNHEY and CDR2 is SVGAGI. V lost 5 bases, J lost 5 bases, and 15 bases lay in between. The DNA of the CDR3 is TGTGCCAGCAGTACGCGCGGAAAAGCCGAGACCCAGTACTTC. Translated, it gives CASSTRGKAETQYF.

The rearrangement joins TRBV4-1 to TRBJ1-3; TRBD1 is a possible D gene (6 bases). Per germline, CDR1 MGHRA and CDR2 YSYEKL. The length of the CDR3 is 17 residues. V was cut by 3 bases and J by 0 bases, with 15 bases left in between. The chain's CDR3 is CASSQGALRDSGNTIYF. The CDR3 DNA reads TGCGCCAGCAGCCAGGGGGCCCTTCGAGACTCTGGAAACACCATATATTTT.

This chain links TRBV14 with TRBJ2-7; D not certain. V lost 2 bases, J lost 4 bases, and 6 bases lay in between. The CDR3 spans 12 residues. Germline-derived CDR1 and CDR2 are SGHDN and FVKESK. The CDR3 protein is CASSQNRYEQYF. The CDR3 coding sequence is TGTGCCAGCAGCCAAAATCGTTACGAGCAGTACTTC. Full variable domain (remainder filled in from reference TRBV14 and TRBJ2-7): EAGVTQFPSHSVIEKGQTVTLRCDPISGHDNLYWYRRVMGKEIKFLLHFVKESKQDESGMPNNRFLAERTGGTYSTLKVQPAELEDSGVYFCASSQNRYEQYFGPGTRLTVT.

This chain uses TRBV2 with TRBJ2-3; TRBD1 matches 7 bases. J lost 4 bases, V lost 3 bases, and 4 bases had no gene match. CDR3 length equals 14 residues. From germline, CDR1 is SNHLY and CDR2 FYNNEI. CDR3 region: CASSEETGPDTQYF. DNA of the CDR3: TGTGCCAGCAGTGAGGAGACAGGGCCAGATACGCAGTATTTT.

The rearrangement joins TRBV12-2 to TRBJ2-7; the DNA was not compared with TRBD1, the D call given in the table. TRBV12-2 is marked as a pseudogene. This CDR3 region has 16 residues. CDR3 in amino acids: CASRRRTVPPPYEQYF. In DNA form, the CDR3 reads TGTGCAAGTCGCCGTCGGACAGTTCCTCCGCCCTACGAGCAGTACTTC.

The rearrangement uses TRBV7-6 and TRBJ1-1; no definite D call. Germline V gene lookup returns CDR1 SGHVS and CDR2 FNYEAQ. The V end lost 3 bases, the J end lost 0 bases, and 14 bases lay between the germline ends. The CDR3 is made up of 16 amino acids. CDR3 protein: CASSFHLGSMNTEAFF. Written as DNA, the CDR3 is TGTGCCAGCAGCTTCCACCTCGGGAGCATGAACACTGAAGCTTTCTTT.